This T cell receptor (beta chain) was recorded in a study of cytomegalovirus exposure and HLA in healthy donors. Study-level background: A data release that came early held 75 million to 85 million unique TCRs from HLA-typed donors. Regarding the study as a whole: In most subjects, TCR beta sequences reportedly gave accurate predictions of HLA-A and HLA-B alleles.

Use of 60 Vbeta and 13 Jbeta primers characterized the PCR. Method: immunoSEQ multiplex PCR; TCRdb's copy keeps in-frame clones and lacks some. The sample records 90,000 to 150,000 clones, about 83% being singletons. As for this clone: Antigen unknown.

Germline lookup yields CDR1 SGHVS and CDR2 FNYEAQ. With 4 bases clipped from V and 7 bases from J, the junction kept 10 bases outside the gene matches. CDR3 length: 14 amino acids. This rearrangement joins TRBV7-6 to TRBJ2-7, with 7 bases that match TRBD2. Sequenced material: PBMCs. This receptor was identified in a female donor in good health and CMV-seronegative. CDR3 region: CASSSSGALGEQYF. The CDR3 DNA is TGTGCCAGCAGCTCAAGCGGGGCCTTGGGAGAGCAGTACTTC.